This T cell receptor (beta chain) emerged from a study of T cells in Graves' hyperthyroidism and ophthalmopathy. The CDR3 contains 14 residues. CDR1 is MNHNS, CDR2 SASEGT, per germline. Trimming took off 5 bases at V and 5 bases at J, with 13 bases between the two ends. From RNA transcripts, TCR beta CDR3 regions were amplified. The HTBI primer set was used in a first-round RT-PCR of the TCR CDR3. MiXCR, run by TCRdb on the multiplex PCR reads, gives a single entry per CDR3 protein. The table includes fewer than 700,000 distinct CDR3 sequences, 15% to 20% detected once. The chain has TRBV6-1 and TRBJ2-1, with D maybe TRBD1 (5 bases). The sample was blood. The origin of this receptor is a woman between 25 and 40 years old with Graves' hyperthyroidism. The CDR3 sequence: CASSSFDSHNEQFF. CDR3 coding DNA: TGTGCCAGCAGTTCCTTTGACAGCCACAATGAGCAGTTCTTC.